The rows below give T cell receptor beta chains drawn from one sample of a study of shared clonotypes between healthy human individuals. This table comes from immunoSEQ multiplex PCR, and its TCRdb copy is limited to in-frame clones, with some not included. The table includes some 2,100,000 clones, 95% detected once. The sequenced sample consisted of naive CD4+ T cells sorted from blood. The receptors originated from a man aged 18 to 29 in good health. The CDR3 runs from the conserved cysteine through the conserved F or W.

J gene,V gene,CDR3 protein
TRBJ2-7,TRBV13,CASSLYSGSSYEQYF
TRBJ1-1,TRBV6-5,CASGAAGAAFF
TRBJ1-1,TRBV19,CASSQTGPEAFF
TRBJ2-3,TRBV5-6,CASSPGTRRDTQYF
TRBJ2-1,TRBV7-6,CASSPGQGTYNEQFF
TRBJ2-2,TRBV4-3,CASSPPELADSSDGELFF
TRBJ1-1,TRBV28,CASSQSGTGGTEAFF
TRBJ2-3,TRBV7-9,CASSPPGLAGGTDTQYF
TRBJ1-2,TRBV6-5,CASSYSSGAPYGYTF
TRBJ2-2,TRBV6-5,CASSPPLAGTGELFF
TRBJ1-1,TRBV6-5,CASGRMNTEAFF
TRBJ2-7,TRBV6-5,CASNLAGGEQYF
TRBJ2-1,TRBV27,CASQIWGEPYNEQFF
TRBJ2-7,TRBV6-1,CAATPLPHFSYEQYF
TRBJ1-3,TRBV2,CASLPGSSSGNTIYF
TRBJ1-5,TRBV7-8,CASSLYWPGLNQPQHF
TRBJ1-2,TRBV19,CASKPTGQGARGYTF
TRBJ2-5,TRBV5-1,CASSFTAGTLAGQYF
TRBJ2-5,TRBV12-5,CASGGDPRLGETQYF
TRBJ1-4,TRBV5-1,CASSLVATNEKLFF